This T cell receptor beta chain was identified during a study of CXCR3-negative and CXCR3-positive naive CD8 T cells. 5' RACE with UMI labels generated the TRB cDNA libraries. TCRdb re-analyzed the 5' RACE reads; it lists each CDR3 protein once, without DNA. The sample table includes roughly 48,000 distinct CDR3 sequences. The CDR3 is 14 amino acids. CDR1 is SQVTM, CDR2 ANQGSEA, per germline. The sorting of each CD8+ T cell subset was done in triplicate, at 330,000 or so cells each. The chain joins TRBV29-1 to TRBJ2-1; TCRdb designates TRBD2, a call that cannot be tested without DNA. The sample consisted of memory CD8+ T cells from blood. The sequence came from a human donor in good health. Some clones in this sample may be carry-over from other donors' samples. Here the CDR3 reads CSGTTSGAGDEQFF.